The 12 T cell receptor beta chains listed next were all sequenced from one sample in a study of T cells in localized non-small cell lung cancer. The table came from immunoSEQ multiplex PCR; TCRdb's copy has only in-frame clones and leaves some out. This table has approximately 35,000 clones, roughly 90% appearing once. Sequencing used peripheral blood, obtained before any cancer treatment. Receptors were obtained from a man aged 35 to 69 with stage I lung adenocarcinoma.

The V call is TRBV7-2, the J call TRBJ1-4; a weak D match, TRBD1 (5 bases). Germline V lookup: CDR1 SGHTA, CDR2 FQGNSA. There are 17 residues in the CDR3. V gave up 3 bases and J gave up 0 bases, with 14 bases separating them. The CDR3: CASSFRGIPSTNEKLFF. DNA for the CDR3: TGTGCCAGCAGCTTTCGGGGGATCCCCTCAACTAATGAAAAACTGTTTTTT.

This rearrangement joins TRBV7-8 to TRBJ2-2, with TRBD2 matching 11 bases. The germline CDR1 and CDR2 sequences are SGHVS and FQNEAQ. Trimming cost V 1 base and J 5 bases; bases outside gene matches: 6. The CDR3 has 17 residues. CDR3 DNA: TGTGCCAGCAGCTTAGTAGCCGGGACTAGCGGTACCGGGGAGCTGTTTTTT. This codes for CASSLVAGTSGTGELFF.

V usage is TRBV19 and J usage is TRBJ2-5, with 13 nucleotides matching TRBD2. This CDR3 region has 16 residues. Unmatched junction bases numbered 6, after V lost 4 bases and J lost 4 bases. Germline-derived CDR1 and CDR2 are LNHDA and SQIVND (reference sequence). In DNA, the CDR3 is TGTGCCAGTAGTACCCACCGACTAGCGGGGGGAGAGACCCAGTACTTC. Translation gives CASSTHRLAGGETQYF.

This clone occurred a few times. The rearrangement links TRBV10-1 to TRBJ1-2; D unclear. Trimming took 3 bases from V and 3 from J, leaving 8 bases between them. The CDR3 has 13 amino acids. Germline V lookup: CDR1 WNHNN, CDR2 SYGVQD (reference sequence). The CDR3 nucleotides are TGCGCCAGCAGTGAATCGGGAGACTATGGCTACACCTTC. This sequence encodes CASSESGDYGYTF.

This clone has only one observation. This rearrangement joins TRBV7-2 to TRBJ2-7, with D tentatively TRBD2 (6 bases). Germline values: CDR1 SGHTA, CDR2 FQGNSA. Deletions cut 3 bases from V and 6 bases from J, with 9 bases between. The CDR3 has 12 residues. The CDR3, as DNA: TGTGCCAGCAGCTTCGGGACTGGCGAGCAGTACTTC. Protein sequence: CASSFGTGEQYF.

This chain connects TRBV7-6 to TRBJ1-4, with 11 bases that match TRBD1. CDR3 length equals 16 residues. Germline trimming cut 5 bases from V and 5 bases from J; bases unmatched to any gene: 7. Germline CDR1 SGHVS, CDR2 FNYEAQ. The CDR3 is CASSPTGTGGNEKLFF. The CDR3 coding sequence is TGTGCCAGCAGCCCCACGGGGACAGGGGGAAATGAAAAACTGTTTTTT.

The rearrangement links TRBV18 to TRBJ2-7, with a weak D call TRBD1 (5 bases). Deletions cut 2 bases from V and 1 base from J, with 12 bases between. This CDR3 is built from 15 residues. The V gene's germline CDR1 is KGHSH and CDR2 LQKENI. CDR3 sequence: CASSPGYRGSYEQYF. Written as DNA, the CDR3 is TGTGCCAGCTCACCAGGCTATAGGGGTTCCTACGAGCAGTACTTC.

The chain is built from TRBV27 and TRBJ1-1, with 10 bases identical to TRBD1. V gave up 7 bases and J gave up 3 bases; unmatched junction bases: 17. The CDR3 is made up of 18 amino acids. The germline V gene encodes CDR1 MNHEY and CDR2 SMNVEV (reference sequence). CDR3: CASILKYWRTGGHTEAFF. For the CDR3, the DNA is TGTGCCAGCATCCTTAAATATTGGAGGACAGGGGGTCACACTGAAGCTTTCTTT.

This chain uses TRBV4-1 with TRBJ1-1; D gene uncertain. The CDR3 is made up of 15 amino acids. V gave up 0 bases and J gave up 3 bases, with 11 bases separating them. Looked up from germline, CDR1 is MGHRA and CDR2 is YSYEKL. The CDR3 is CASSQDRGGYTEAFF. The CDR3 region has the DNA TGCGCCAGCAGCCAAGATCGAGGAGGGTACACTGAAGCTTTCTTT.

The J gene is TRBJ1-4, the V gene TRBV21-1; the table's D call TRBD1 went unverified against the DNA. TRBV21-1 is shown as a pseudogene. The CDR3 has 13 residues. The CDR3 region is CAKKHATNEKLFF. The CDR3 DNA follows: TGTGCCAAAAAACACGCAACTAATGAAAAACTGTTTTTT.

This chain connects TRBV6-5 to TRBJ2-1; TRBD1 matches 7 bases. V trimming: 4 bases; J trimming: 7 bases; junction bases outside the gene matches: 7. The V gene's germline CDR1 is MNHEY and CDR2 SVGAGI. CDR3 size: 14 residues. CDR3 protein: CASSSGTESNEQFF. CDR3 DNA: TGTGCCAGCAGTTCGGGGACAGAGAGTAATGAGCAGTTCTTC.

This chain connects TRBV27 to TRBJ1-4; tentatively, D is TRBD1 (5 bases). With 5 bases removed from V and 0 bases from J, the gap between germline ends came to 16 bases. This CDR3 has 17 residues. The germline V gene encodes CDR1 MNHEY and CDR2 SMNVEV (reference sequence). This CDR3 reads CASSLIPGSATNEKLFF. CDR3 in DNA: TGTGCCAGCAGTCTTATTCCAGGGAGTGCAACTAATGAAAAACTGTTTTTT.